The subject of this entry is one T cell receptor (beta chain). Its antigen is still unknown. Per-base quality was not reported, and no clone a single base away is much larger than it. This sample was taken from a study of blood T cell dynamics during melanoma immunotherapy (dated by TCRdb to the early 2020s). The study in broad terms: Patients with metastatic melanoma were treated with first-line pembrolizumab or nivolumab plus ipilimumab as standard of care in the United Kingdom. The training cohort consisted of consecutive patients, while an additional independent group of patients from the same centre was pooled to form an external validation set. To find early correlates of response, the study profiled the peripheral T cell receptor repertoires of patients with metastatic melanoma both before and after one cycle of checkpoint inhibitor therapy. What the research found in general, with its limitations: Patients who later achieved disease control showed a bifurcated PBMC repertoire reorganization at W3, with increased clonality or increased diversity, unlike progressors. The relatively small sample size was acknowledged as a potential limitation on generalization of the results. The study was unable to establish whether the T cell clones driving the repertoire changes were melanoma-specific or instead reflected general immune activation.

The germline V gene (reference sequence) provides CDR1 MNHEY and CDR2 SMNVEV. The CDR3 contains 15 residues, cysteine and phenylalanine counted. Only the CDR3 DNA is retained, 45 bases long and in frame from the first base. V lost 3 bases and J lost 1 base, and the count of bases not matched to a germline gene is 1. What the time point label conveys for this sample: pre-treatment baseline. Blood samples were taken before treatment (T0) and at week 3 (W3), following the first cycle of checkpoint blockade. Except for a couple of patients with rapid clinical progression, response was assessed 12 weeks after the first infusion by RECIST 1.1; disease control meant complete response, partial response or stable disease. Patients were excluded for prior systemic cancer treatment, concomitant immunosuppressant therapy or synchronous other active malignancies. Bulk PBMC and plasma cell-free DNA were both sequenced for TCR beta so that circulating cells and T cell turnover could be tracked. Lymphoprep and SepMate tubes were used to isolate PBMC from blood, and red cell lysis was then performed. QIAamp DNA Blood Mini kits were used to extract DNA from PBMC and sorted T cell subsets.

For every bulk PBMC sample, a fixed 350 ng of DNA was loaded. TCR beta CDR3 sequences were amplified from genomic DNA using the immunoSEQ TCRb Assay kit according to manufacturer instructions. The KAPA Library Quantification Kit for Illumina platforms was used to quantify the pooled libraries by qPCR. Pooled libraries were sequenced on an Illumina NextSeq 500, clustered at roughly 0.55-1.1 pM. Per the original workflow: TCR data were analyzed with immunoSEQ ANALYZER and the R LymphoSeq package. A rearrangement efficiency score was calculated as productive divided by the sum of productive and non-productive CDR3 sequences. Clonality was measured with the Gini coefficient and diversity with the Renyi index at alpha=1, compared pairwise between timepoints within each patient. In LymphoSeq, clonal relatedness was computed with an edit distance of 3 and repertoire similarity was computed with the Bhattacharyya coefficient. To classify response, a linear discriminant analysis based on week-3 changes in clonality and diversity was built with the R MASS and caret packages. TCRdb obtained this table from immuneACCESS and retained in-frame rearrangements with V and J assigned. These tables miss some clones; where compared with another copy, unresolved V genes account for less than half of the shortfall, and the remainder is unexplained. Clone size and V and J calls were adopted from that table, with D and trimming inferred from the DNA. The sample table shows some 9,900 clones, and roughly 90% are seen once. Over 9.5% of the sample is held by the ten biggest clonotypes.

This sequence originates from a human donor with melanoma. Recombination connected TRBV27 to TRBJ2-2; 8 nucleotides in the junction match TRBD2. Material: blood, obtained from a patient treated with checkpoint blockade. The sequenced DNA is TGTGCCAGCAGTTTTCGGGGGGGGAACACCGGGGAGCTGTTTTTT. It codes for CASSFRGGNTGELFF.